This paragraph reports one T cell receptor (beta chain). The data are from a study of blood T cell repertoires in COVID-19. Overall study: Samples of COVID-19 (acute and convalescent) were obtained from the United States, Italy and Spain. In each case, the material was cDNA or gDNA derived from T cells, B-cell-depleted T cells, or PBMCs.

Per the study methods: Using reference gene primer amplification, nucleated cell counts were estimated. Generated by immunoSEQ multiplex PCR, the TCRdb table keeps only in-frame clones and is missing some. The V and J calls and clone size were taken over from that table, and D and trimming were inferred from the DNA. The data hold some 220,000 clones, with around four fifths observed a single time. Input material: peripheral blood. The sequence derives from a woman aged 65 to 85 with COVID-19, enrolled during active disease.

CDR3 region: CAISDQGNTEAFF. The CDR3 nucleotides read TGTGCCATCAGTGACCAGGGCAACACTGAAGCTTTCTTT. The chain links TRBV10-3 to TRBJ1-1; maybe TRBD1 (5 bases). The CDR3 totals 13 residues. From germline, CDR1 is ENHRY and CDR2 SYGVKD. The V gene lost 3 bases and the J gene lost 2 bases, with 7 bases spanning the gap.